These 20 T cell receptor beta chains share one sample of origin, sequenced in a study of blood T cell repertoires in COVID-19. The data were produced by immunoSEQ multiplex PCR, yet TCRdb's version contains in-frame clones alone and is incomplete. In the table there are over 130,000 clones, about 80% of which are singletons. Material for sequencing was peripheral blood. These receptors came from a human donor in a cohort sampled during active COVID-19.

This clone was recorded a few times. This sequence joins TRBV3-1 (or the pseudogene TRBV3-2) and TRBJ1-4; TRBD1 is a possible D gene (5 bases). This CDR3 spans 16 amino acids. Germline values: CDR1 LGHDT, CDR2 YNNKEL (reference sequence). Trimming stripped 1 base from V and 0 bases from J, with 9 bases between. This CDR3 is CASSQGGAPTNEKLFF. In nucleotides, the CDR3 is TGTGCCAGCAGCCAAGGCGGGGCCCCAACTAATGAAAAACTGTTTTTT.

V and J are TRBV5-6 and TRBJ2-7; TRBD1 matches 9 bases. Germline V gene sequence: CDR1 SGHDT, CDR2 YYEEEE. The CDR3 consists of 13 residues. V shed 4 bases and J 5 bases; nucleotides not matched to a gene: 4. The CDR3: CASSRQGVNEQYF. CDR3 DNA: TGTGCCAGCAGCAGACAGGGGGTCAACGAGCAGTACTTC.

The chain combines TRBV27 with TRBJ1-1, with a possible D match to TRBD1 (6 bases). V dropped 6 bases and J dropped 1 base, with 9 bases sitting between them. Germline V gene lookup returns CDR1 MNHEY and CDR2 SMNVEV (reference sequence). This CDR3 region has 13 residues. The CDR3 DNA reads as TGTGCCAGCAGAGGGGGGGGGAACACTGAAGCTTTCTTT. Translating gives CASRGGGNTEAFF.

This sequence joins TRBV27 and TRBJ1-5; D is unclear. This CDR3 has 15 amino acids. Germline CDR1 is MNHEY and CDR2 is SMNVEV (reference sequence). V dropped 6 bases and J dropped 0 bases, with 12 bases sitting between them. CDR3 sequence: CASSPLLVSNQPQHF. For the CDR3, the DNA is TGTGCCAGCAGCCCACTCCTGGTTAGCAATCAGCCCCAGCATTTT.

In its sample, this clone was seen a few times. The chain is built from TRBV4-1 and TRBJ1-6; no clear D gene. This CDR3 is 14 amino acids long. CDR1 and CDR2 (germline): MGHRA, YSYEKL. Trimming left V 4 bases short and J 5 bases short, with 9 bases between. The CDR3 region is CASSLGGNNSPLHF. The CDR3 nucleotides read TGCGCCAGCAGCCTTGGAGGCAATAATTCACCCCTCCACTTT.

The chain couples TRBV10-1 to TRBJ2-7; D might be TRBD1 (6 bases). Germline V gene sequence: CDR1 WNHNN, CDR2 SYGVQD (reference sequence). The V end was cut by 6 bases, the J end by 6 bases, with 12 bases between. This CDR3 is 12 amino acids long. The CDR3 coding sequence is TGCGCCAGCAGATCAGGGGTCTCCGAGCAGTACTTC. It encodes CASRSGVSEQYF.

The V gene is TRBV5-1, the J gene TRBJ2-7, with D unresolved. The CDR3 contains 14 residues. With 2 bases removed from V and 6 bases from J, the gap between germline ends came to 15 bases. Germline V gene sequence: CDR1 SGHRS, CDR2 YFSETQ. The CDR3 spells CASSFSSTPFEQYF. The CDR3 DNA is TGCGCCAGCAGCTTCTCTTCTACCCCATTCGAGCAGTACTTC.

This clone occurred once. This chain joins TRBV6-5 and TRBJ1-1; no reliable D call. The CDR3 totals 14 residues. Germline V gene sequence: CDR1 MNHEY, CDR2 SVGAGI. V was trimmed by 7 bases and J by 4 bases, leaving 16 bases between them. The CDR3 DNA follows: TGTGCCAGCAAACGGTCATTCGAGGGCACTGAAGCTTTCTTT. It codes for CASKRSFEGTEAFF.

The chain couples TRBV19 to TRBJ2-1, with TRBD1 identical over 7 bases. This CDR3 region has 15 residues. V dropped 1 base and J dropped 5; count of bases not matched to a gene: 5. Germline CDR1 and CDR2: LNHDA and SQIVND (reference sequence). CDR3 nucleotides: TGTGCCAGTAGTATAGGGGGACAGTTAAACAATGAGCAGTTCTTC. It yields the protein CASSIGGQLNNEQFF.

This clone was observed a single time. The CDR3: CASSFVYNQPQHF. The CDR3 DNA reads TGTGCCAGCAGCTTTGTCTACAATCAGCCCCAGCATTTT. V gene TRBV7-3 combines with J gene TRBJ1-5; D call uncertain. Germline CDR1 is SGHTA and CDR2 is FQGTGA. The CDR3 sequence is 13 residues long. V lost 3 bases to trimming and J lost 3 bases, with 6 bases between them.

The chain uses TRBV7-2 and TRBJ2-5, with D perhaps matching TRBD2 (6 bases). Germline V gene data show CDR1 as SGHTA and CDR2 as FQGNSA. CDR3 length equals 15 residues. V was cut by 5 bases and J by 1 base, with 14 bases left in between. The CDR3 nucleotides are TGTGCCAGCAGCCCAGTCGGGGGATTCCAAGAGACCCAGTACTTC. Its translation is CASSPVGGFQETQYF. Supplemented by reference TRBV7-2 and TRBJ2-5, the full variable domain reads GAGVSQSPSNKVTEKGKDVELRCDPISGHTALYWYRQSLGQGLEFLIYFQGNSAPDKSGLPSDRFSAERTGGSVSTLTIQRTQQEDSAVYLCASSPVGGFQETQYFGPGTRLLVL.

This sequence joins TRBV9 and TRBJ1-5; D is ambiguous. The CDR3 has 15 amino acids. From germline, CDR1 is SGDLS and CDR2 YYNGEE. Deletions cut 0 bases from V and 4 bases from J, with 11 bases between. This CDR3 is CASSVGGRDNQPQHF. The CDR3 DNA reads as TGTGCCAGCAGCGTAGGAGGGAGGGATAATCAGCCCCAGCATTTT.

The V and J genes are TRBV11-2 and TRBJ1-3, with unresolved D. The germline V gene encodes CDR1 SGHAT and CDR2 FQNNGV. The CDR3 is 15 amino acids. V gave up 5 bases and J gave up 0 bases, with 11 bases separating them. The CDR3 DNA reads as TGTGCCAGCAGCCACGGGAGGGTCTCTGGAAACACCATATATTTT. It codes for CASSHGRVSGNTIYF.

The chain carries TRBV9 and TRBJ2-2; 11 bases fit TRBD2. In germline, CDR1 is SGDLS, CDR2 YYNGEE. With V trimmed by 2 bases and J by 7 bases, 7 bases remained unmatched. The CDR3 spans 16 residues. The CDR3 loop is CASSVSSGGTVGELFF. CDR3 DNA sequence: TGTGCCAGCAGCGTCTCTAGCGGGGGGACCGTCGGGGAGCTGTTTTTT.

The chain combines TRBV28 with TRBJ1-5; D perhaps matches TRBD1 (6 bases). Germline V gene sequence: CDR1 MDHEN, CDR2 SYDVKM. The CDR3 runs 14 residues. Trimming took 6 bases from V and 4 from J, leaving 13 bases between them. The CDR3 spells CASRWGGLNQPQHF. The CDR3, as DNA: TGTGCCAGCAGATGGGGGGGGCTAAATCAGCCCCAGCATTTT.

This chain uses TRBV19 with TRBJ1-1, with D uncertain. The CDR3 loop spans 14 amino acids. V was pared by 4 bases and J by 4 bases, with 13 bases between. Looked up from germline, CDR1 is LNHDA and CDR2 is SQIVND (reference sequence). CDR3 in amino acids: CASSTDSWATEAFF. The CDR3 bases are TGTGCCAGTAGTACAGACTCTTGGGCCACTGAAGCTTTCTTT. Full variable domain (remainder filled in from reference TRBV19 and TRBJ1-1): DGGITQSPKYLFRKEGQNVTLSCEQNLNHDAMYWYRQDPGQGLRLIYYSQIVNDFQKGDIAEGYSVSREKKESFPLTVTSAQKNPTAFYLCASSTDSWATEAFFGQGTRLTVV.

This chain links TRBV5-8 with TRBJ2-5; D gene unclear. V lost 0 bases and J 0 bases, leaving 6 bases between the germline ends. This CDR3 is built from 14 residues. Germline lookup yields CDR1 SGHTS and CDR2 YDEGEE. The CDR3 DNA reads as TGTGCCAGCAGCTTGGGAGTCTACCAAGAGACCCAGTACTTC. Its protein is CASSLGVYQETQYF. Using reference TRBV5-8 and TRBJ2-5 for the parts outside the CDR3, the full variable domain is EAGVTQSPTHLIKTRGQQATLRCSPISGHTSVYWYQQALGLGLQFLLWYDEGEERNRGNFPPRFSGRQFPNYSSELNVNALELEDSALYLCASSLGVYQETQYFGPGTRLLVL.

The CDR3 sequence is CASSPSLGGRNEQYF. The CDR3 DNA sequence: TGTGCCAGCAGCCCTAGTCTGGGGGGGAGGAACGAGCAGTACTTC. V gene TRBV11-2 combines with J gene TRBJ2-7, with 7 bases fitting TRBD2. CDR1 and CDR2 from the germline V gene are SGHAT and FQNNGV. The CDR3 runs 15 residues. With 5 bases clipped from V and 5 bases from J, the junction kept 12 bases outside the gene matches.

This chain links TRBV5-8 with TRBJ1-6, with no clear D. Germline V gene data show CDR1 as SGHTS and CDR2 as YDEGEE. V was trimmed by 2 bases and J by 7 bases, leaving 7 bases between them. There are 13 residues in the CDR3. The CDR3 coding sequence is TGTGCCAGCAGCTTAGAGAGGAATTCACCCCTCCACTTT. Translating gives CASSLERNSPLHF. Drawing the rest from reference TRBV5-8 and TRBJ1-6, the complete variable domain is EAGVTQSPTHLIKTRGQQATLRCSPISGHTSVYWYQQALGLGLQFLLWYDEGEERNRGNFPPRFSGRQFPNYSSELNVNALELEDSALYLCASSLERNSPLHFGNGTRLTVT.

The gene calls are TRBV6-5 and TRBJ2-7; D might be TRBD2 (6 bases). Trimming took 4 bases from V and 6 from J, leaving 16 bases between them. The CDR3 has 14 residues. The germline V gene encodes CDR1 MNHEY and CDR2 SVGAGI. In DNA, the CDR3 is TGTGCCAGCAGTTCCCCGGGACGGAGGGGCGAGCAGTACTTC. Translating gives CASSSPGRRGEQYF.